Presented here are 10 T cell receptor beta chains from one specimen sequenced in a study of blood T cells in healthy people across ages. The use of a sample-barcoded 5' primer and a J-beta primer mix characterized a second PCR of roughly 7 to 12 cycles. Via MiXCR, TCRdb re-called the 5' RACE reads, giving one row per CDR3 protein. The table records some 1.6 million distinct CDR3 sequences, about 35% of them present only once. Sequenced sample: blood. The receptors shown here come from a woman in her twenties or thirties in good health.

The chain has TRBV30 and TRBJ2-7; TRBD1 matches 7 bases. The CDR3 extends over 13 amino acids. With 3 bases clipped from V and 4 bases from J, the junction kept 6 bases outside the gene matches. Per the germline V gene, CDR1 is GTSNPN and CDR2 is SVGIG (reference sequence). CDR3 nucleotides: TGTGCCTGGAGCCGGAAGGGGGCTTACGAGCAGTACTTC. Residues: CAWSRKGAYEQYF.

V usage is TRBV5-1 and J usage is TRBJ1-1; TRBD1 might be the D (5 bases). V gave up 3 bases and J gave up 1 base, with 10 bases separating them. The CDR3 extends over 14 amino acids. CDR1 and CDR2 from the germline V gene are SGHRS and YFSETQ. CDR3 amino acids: CASSWGRQNTEAFF. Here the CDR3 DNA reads TGCGCCAGCAGCTGGGGACGGCAGAACACTGAAGCTTTCTTT.

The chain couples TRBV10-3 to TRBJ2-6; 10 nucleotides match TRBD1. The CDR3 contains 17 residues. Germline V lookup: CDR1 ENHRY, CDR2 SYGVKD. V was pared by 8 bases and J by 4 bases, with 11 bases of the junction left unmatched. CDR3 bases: TGTGCCATCCTTAATCCGGGACAGGGGCCGGGGGCCAACGTCCTGACTTTC. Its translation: CAILNPGQGPGANVLTF.

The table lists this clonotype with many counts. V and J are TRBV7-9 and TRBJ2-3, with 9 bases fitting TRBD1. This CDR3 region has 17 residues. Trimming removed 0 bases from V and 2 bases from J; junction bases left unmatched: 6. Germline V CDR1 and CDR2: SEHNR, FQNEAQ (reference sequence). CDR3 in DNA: TGTGCCAGCAGCTTAGCGTCCGGGACAGGGCTCACAGATACGCAGTATTTT. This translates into CASSLASGTGLTDTQYF.

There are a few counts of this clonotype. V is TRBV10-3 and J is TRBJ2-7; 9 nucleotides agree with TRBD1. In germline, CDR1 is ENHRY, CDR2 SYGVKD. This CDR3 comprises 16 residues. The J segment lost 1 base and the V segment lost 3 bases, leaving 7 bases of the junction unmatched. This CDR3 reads CAISEPEGQGSYEQYF. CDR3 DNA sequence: TGTGCCATCAGTGAACCGGAGGGACAGGGATCCTACGAGCAGTACTTC.

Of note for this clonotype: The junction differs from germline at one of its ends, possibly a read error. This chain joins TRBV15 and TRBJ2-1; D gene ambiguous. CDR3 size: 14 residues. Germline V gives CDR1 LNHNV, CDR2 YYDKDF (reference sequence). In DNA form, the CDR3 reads TGTGCCACCAGCAGAGACAACTCCTACAATAAGCAGTTCTTC. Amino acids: CATSRDNSYNKQFF.

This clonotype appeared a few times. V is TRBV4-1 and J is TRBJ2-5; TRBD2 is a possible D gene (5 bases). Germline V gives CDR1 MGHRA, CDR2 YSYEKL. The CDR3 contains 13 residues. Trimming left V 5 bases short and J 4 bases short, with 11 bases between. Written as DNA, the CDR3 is TGCGCCAGCAGCTCCCGGGATGTAGAGACCCAGTACTTC. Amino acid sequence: CASSSRDVETQYF.

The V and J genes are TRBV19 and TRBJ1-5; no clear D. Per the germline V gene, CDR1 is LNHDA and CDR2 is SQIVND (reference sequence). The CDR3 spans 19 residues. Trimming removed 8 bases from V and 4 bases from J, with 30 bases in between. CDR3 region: CASSYPQRWVTAANQPQHF. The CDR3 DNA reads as TGTGCCAGTTCTTACCCACAGCGATGGGTAACAGCGGCTAATCAGCCCCAGCATTTT.

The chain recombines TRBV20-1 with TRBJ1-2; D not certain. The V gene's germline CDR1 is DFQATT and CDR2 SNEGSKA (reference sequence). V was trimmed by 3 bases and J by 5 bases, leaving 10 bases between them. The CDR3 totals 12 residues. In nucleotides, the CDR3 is TGCAGTGCTAGGTTCGGCGGATATGGCTACACCTTC. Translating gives CSARFGGYGYTF.

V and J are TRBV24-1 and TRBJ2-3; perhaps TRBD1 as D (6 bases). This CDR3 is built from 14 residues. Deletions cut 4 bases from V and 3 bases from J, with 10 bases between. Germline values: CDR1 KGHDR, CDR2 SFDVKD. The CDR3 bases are TGTGCCACCAGTGACTCACAGGGAACAGATACGCAGTATTTT. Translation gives CATSDSQGTDTQYF.